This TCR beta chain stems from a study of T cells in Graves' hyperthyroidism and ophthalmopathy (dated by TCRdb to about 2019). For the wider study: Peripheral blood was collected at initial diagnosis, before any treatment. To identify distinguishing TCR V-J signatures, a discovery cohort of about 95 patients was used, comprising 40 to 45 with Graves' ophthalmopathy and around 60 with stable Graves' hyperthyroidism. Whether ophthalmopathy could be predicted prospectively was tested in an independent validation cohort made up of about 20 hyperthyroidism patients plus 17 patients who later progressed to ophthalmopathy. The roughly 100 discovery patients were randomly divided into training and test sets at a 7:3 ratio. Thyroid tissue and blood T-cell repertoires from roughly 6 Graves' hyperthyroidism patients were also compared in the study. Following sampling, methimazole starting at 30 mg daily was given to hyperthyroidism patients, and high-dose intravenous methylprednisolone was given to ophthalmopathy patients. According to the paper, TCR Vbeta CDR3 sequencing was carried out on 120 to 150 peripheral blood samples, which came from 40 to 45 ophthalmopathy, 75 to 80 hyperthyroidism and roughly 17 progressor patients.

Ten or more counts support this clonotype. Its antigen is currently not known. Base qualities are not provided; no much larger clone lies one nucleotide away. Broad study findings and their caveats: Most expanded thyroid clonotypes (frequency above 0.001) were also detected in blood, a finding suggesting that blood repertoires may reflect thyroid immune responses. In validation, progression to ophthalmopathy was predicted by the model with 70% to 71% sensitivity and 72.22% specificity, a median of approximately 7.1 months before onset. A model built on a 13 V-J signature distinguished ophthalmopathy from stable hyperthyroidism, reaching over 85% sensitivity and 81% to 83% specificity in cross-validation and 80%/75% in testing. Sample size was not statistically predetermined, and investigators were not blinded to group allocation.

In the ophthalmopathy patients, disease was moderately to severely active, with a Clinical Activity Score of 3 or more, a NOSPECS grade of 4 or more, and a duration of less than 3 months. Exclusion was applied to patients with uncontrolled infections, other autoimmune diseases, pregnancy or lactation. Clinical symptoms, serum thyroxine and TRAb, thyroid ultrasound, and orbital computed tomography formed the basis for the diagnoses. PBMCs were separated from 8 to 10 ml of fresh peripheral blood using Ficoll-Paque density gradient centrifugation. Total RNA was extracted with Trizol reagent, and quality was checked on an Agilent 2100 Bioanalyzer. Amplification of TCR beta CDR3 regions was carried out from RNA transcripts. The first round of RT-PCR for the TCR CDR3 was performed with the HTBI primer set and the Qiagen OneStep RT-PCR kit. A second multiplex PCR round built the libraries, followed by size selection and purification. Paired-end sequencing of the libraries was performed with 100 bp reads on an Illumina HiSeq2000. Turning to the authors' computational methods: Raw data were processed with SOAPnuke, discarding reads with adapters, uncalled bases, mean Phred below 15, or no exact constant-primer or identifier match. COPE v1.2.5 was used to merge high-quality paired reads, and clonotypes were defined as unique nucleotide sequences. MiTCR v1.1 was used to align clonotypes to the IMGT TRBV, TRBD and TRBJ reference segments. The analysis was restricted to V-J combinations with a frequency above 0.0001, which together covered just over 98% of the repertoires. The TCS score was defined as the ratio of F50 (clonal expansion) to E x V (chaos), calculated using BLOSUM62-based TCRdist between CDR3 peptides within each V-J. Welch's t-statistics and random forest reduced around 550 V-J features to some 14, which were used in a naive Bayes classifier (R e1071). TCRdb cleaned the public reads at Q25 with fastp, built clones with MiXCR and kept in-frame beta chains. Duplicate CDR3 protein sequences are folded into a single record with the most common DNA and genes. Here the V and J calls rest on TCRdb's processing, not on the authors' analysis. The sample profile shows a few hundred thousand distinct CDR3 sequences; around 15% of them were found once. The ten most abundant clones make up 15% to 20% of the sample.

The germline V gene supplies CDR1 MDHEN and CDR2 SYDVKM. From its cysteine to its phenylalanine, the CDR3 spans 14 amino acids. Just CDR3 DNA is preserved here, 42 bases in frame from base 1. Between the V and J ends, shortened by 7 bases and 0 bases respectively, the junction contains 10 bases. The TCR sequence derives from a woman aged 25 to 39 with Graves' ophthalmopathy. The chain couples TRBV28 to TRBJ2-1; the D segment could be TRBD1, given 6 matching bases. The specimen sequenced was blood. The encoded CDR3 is CASTGQYSYNEQFF. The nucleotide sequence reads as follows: TGTGCCAGCACCGGACAGTACTCCTACAATGAGCAGTTCTTC.